This T cell receptor beta chain appears in the sequencing data of a study of beta chain features in type 1 diabetes. The whole isolated RNA underwent reverse transcription, so sequencing captured expressed TCRB transcripts. Assay: immunoSEQ multiplex PCR; the TCRdb copy retains only in-frame clones and omits some. Here the sample spans 220,000 or so clones, over 65% being singletons. This CDR3 region has 15 residues. V dropped 5 bases and J dropped 3 bases, with 16 bases sitting between them. Germline V gives CDR1 ENHRY, CDR2 SYGVKD. This sequence joins TRBV10-3 and TRBJ2-5; TRBD2 might be the D (6 bases). The receptor's source is a man aged 25 to 45 in good health. Sequencing was performed on naive CD4+ T cells from blood. The CDR3 nucleotides are TGTGCCATCAGTATCCGGACGGGGGAGAAAGAGACCCAGTACTTC. Protein: CAISIRTGEKETQYF.